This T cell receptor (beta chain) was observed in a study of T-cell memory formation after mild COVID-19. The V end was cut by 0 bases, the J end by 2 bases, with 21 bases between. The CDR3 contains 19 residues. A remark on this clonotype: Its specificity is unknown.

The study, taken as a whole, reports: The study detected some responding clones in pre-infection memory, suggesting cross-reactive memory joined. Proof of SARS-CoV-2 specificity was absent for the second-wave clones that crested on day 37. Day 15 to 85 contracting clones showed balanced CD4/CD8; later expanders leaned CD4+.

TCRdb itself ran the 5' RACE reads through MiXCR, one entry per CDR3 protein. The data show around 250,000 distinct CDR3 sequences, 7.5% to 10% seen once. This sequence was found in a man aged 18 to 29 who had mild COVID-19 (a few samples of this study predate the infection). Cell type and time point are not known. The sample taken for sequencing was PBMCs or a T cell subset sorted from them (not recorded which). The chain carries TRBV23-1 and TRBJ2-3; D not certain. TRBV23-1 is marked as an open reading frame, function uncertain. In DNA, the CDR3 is TGCGCCAGCAGTCAATCGGCACGGCCTCGATGGAGTTACACAGATACGCAGTATTTT. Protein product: CASSQSARPRWSYTDTQYF.